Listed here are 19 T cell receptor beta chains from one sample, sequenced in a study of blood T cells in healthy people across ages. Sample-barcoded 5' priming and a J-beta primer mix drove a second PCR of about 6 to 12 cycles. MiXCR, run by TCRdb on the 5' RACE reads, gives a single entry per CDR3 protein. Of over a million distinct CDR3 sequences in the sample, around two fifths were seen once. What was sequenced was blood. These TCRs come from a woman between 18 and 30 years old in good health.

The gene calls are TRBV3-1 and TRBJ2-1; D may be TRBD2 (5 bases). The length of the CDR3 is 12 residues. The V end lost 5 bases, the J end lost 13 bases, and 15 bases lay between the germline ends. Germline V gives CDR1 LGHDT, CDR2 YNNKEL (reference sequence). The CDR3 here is CASSGSSRKQFF. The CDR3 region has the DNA TGTGCCAGCAGCGGGAGTAGCCGGAAACAGTTCTTC.

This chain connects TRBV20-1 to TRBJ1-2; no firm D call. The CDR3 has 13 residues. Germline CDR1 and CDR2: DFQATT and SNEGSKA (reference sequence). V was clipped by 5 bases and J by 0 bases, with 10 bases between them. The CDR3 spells CSAWTATNYGYTF. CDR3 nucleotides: TGCAGTGCTTGGACGGCCACTAACTATGGCTACACCTTC.

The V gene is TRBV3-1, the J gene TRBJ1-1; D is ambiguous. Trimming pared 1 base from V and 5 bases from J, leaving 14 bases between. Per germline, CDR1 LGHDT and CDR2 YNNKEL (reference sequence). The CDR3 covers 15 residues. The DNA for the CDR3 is TGTGCCAGCAGCCAAGGTAGAGGGAGAGGAACTGAAGCTTTCTTT. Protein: CASSQGRGRGTEAFF.

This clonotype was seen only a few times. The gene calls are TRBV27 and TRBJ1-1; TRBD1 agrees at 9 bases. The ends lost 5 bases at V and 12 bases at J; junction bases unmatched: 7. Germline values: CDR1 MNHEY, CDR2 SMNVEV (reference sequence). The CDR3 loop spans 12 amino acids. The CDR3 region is CASSLTGGATFF. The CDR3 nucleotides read TGTGCCAGCAGTCTTACAGGGGGCGCGACTTTCTTT.

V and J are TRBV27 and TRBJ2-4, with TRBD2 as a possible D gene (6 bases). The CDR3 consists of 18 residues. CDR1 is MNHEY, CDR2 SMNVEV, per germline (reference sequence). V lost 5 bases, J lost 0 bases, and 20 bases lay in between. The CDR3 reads CASSPLWVSGIAKNIQYF. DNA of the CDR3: TGTGCCAGCAGTCCACTGTGGGTTAGCGGTATAGCCAAAAACATTCAGTACTTC.

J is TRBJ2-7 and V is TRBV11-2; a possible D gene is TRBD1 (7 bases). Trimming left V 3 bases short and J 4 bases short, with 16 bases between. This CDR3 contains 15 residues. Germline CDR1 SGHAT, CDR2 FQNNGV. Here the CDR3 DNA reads TGTGCCAGCAGCTTTGCTCAGGGGGGAGGTTACGAGCAGTACTTC. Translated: CASSFAQGGGYEQYF.

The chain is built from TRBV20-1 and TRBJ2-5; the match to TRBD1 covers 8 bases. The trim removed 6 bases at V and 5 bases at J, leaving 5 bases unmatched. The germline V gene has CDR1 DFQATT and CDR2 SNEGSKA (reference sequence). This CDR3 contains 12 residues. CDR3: CSAPDRAETQYF. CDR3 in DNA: TGCAGTGCCCCGGACAGGGCGGAGACCCAGTACTTC.

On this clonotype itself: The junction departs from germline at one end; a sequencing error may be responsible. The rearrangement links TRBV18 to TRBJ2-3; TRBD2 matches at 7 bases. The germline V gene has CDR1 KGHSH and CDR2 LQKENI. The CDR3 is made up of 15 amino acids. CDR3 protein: CDSSLREGSTDTQYF. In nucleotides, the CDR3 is TGTGACAGCTCACTAAGGGAGGGTAGCACAGATACGCAGTATTTT.

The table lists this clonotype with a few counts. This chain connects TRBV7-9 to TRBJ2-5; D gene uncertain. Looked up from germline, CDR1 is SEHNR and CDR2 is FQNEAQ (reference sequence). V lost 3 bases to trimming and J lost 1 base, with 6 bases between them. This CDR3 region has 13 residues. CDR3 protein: CASSLFLQETQYF. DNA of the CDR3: TGTGCCAGCAGCTTGTTCCTCCAAGAGACCCAGTACTTC.

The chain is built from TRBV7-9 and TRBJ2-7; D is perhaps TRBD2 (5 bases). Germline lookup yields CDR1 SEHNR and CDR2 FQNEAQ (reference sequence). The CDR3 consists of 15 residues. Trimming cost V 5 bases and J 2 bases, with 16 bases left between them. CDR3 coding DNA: TGTGCCAGCAGCGCCGGGGTCCCCTTTCCCTACGAGCAGTACTTC. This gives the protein CASSAGVPFPYEQYF. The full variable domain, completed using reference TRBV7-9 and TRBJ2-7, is DTGVSQNPRHKITKRGQNVTFRCDPISEHNRLYWYRQTLGQGPEFLTYFQNEAQLEKSRLLSDRFSAERPKGSFSTLEIQRTEQGDSAMYLCASSAGVPFPYEQYFGPGTRLTVT.

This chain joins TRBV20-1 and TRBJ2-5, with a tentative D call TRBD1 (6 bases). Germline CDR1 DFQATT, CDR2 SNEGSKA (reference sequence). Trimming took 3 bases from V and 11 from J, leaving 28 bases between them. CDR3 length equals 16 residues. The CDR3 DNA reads TGCAGTGCTAGTTTCGCGACAGGAAACTACGGCTTGGAGCAGTACTTC. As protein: CSASFATGNYGLEQYF.

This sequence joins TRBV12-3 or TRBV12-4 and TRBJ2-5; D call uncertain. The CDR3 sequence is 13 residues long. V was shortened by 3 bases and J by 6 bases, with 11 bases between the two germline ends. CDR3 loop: CASSLTSKKTQYF. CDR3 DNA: TGTGCCAGCAGTTTGACGTCCAAAAAGACCCAGTACTTC.

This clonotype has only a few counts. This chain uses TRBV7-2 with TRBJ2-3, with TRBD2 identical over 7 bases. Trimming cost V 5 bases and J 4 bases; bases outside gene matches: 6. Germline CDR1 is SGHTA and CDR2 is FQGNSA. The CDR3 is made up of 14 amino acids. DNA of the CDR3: TGTGCCAGCAGCCCCGGACTAGTTGCAGATACGCAGTATTTT. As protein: CASSPGLVADTQYF.

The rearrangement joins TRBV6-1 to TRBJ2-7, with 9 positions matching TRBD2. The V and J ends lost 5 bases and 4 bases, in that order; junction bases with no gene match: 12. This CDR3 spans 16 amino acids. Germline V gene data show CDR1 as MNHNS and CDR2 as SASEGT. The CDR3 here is CASSSQAGGPTYEQYF. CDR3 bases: TGTGCCAGCAGTTCCCAAGCGGGAGGCCCTACTTACGAGCAGTACTTC.

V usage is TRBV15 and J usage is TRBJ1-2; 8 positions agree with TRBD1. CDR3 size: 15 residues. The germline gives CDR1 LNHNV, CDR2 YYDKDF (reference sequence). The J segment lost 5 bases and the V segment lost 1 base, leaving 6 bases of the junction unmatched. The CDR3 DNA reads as TGTGCCACCAGCAGAGGCGGACAGGGACCATATGGCTACACCTTC. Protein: CATSRGGQGPYGYTF. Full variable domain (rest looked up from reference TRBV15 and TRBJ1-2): DAMVIQNPRYQVTQFGKPVTLSCSQTLNHNVMYWYQQKSSQAPKLLFHYYDKDFNNEADTPDNFQSRRPNTSFCFLDIRSPGLGDTAMYLCATSRGGQGPYGYTFGSGTRLTVV.

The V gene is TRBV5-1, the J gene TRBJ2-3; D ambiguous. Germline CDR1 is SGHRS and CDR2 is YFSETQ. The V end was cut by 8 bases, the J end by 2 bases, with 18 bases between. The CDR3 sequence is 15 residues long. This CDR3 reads CASSPLSPYTDTQYF. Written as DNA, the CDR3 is TGCGCCAGTAGCCCCCTTTCCCCTTACACAGATACGCAGTATTTT. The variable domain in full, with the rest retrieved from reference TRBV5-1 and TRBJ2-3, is KAGVTQTPRYLIKTRGQQVTLSCSPISGHRSVSWYQQTPGQGLQFLFEYFSETQRNKGNFPGRFSGRQFSNSRSEMNVSTLELGDSALYLCASSPLSPYTDTQYFGPGTRLTVL.

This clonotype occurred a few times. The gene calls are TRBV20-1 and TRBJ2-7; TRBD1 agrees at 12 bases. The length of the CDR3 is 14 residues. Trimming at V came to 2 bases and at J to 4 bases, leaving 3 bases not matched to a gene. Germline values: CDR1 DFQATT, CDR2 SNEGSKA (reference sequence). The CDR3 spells CSARTGQGAYEQYF. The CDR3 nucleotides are TGCAGTGCTAGAACGGGACAGGGGGCTTACGAGCAGTACTTC.

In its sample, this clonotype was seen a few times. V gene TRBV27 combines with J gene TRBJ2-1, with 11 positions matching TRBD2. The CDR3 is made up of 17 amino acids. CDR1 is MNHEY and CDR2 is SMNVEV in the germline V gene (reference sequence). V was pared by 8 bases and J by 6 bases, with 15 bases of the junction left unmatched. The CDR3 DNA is TGTGCCAGCTTAGCGGGAGGGATTCCCCCCCTGGTCAATGAGCAGTTCTTC. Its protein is CASLAGGIPPLVNEQFF.

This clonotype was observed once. This CDR3 reads CASSYSEFWGSRETQYF. In nucleotides, the CDR3 is TGTGCCAGCAGTTACTCGGAGTTTTGGGGGTCGAGGGAGACCCAGTACTTC. The rearrangement uses TRBV6-5 and TRBJ2-5; the D call may be TRBD1 or TRBD2 (5 bases each). The germline CDR1 and CDR2 sequences are MNHEY and SVGAGI. This CDR3 has 17 residues. V was clipped by 0 bases and J by 5 bases, with 19 bases between them.